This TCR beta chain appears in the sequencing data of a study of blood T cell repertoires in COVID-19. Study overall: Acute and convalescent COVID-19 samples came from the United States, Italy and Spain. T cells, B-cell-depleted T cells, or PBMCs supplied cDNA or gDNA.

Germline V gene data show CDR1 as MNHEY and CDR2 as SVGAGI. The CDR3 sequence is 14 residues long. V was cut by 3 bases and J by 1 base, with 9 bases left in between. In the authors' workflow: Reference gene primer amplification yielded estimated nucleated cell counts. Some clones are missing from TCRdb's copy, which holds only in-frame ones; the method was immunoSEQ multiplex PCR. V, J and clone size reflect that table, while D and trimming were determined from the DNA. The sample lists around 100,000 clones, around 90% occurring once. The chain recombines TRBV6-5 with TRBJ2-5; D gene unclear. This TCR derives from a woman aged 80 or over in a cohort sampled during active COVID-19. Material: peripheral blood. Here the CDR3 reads CASSYTLVQETQYF. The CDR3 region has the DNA TGTGCCAGCAGTTATACTCTCGTCCAAGAGACCCAGTACTTC.